This TCR beta chain was retrieved from a study of T cell responses to AZD1222 COVID-19 vaccine. Whole-study findings and limits: The donor group comprised mostly white British people and more females; the analysis possibly underestimated clonal diversity.

Sequenced by immunoSEQ multiplex PCR; TCRdb stores in-frame clones only, minus some. The data contain some 150,000 clones, approximately 89% of them seen just once; the ten biggest clones take up approximately 3.1%. This CDR3 region has 15 residues. Germline assignment: CDR1 SSHAT and CDR2 FNYEAQ (reference sequence). Concerning this clone: The antigen remains unidentified. At one end, the junction sequence differs from germline, possibly due to a read error.

This rearrangement joins TRBV7-7 to TRBJ2-3; TRBD2 agrees at 7 bases. The sample in question was peripheral blood, obtained on day 0 of MenACWY control vaccination. This clonotype originated in an adult in good health. CDR3 in amino acids: CASSLGRGSTDTQYF. The CDR3 DNA reads TGTGCTAGCAGCTTAGGGAGGGGTTCCACAGATACGCAGTATTTT.